This passage covers 3 T cell receptor beta chains from one sample sequenced in a study of blood T cells in healthy people across ages. It was with a sample-barcoded 5' primer and a J-beta primer mix that a second PCR of about 6 to 12 cycles was run. TCRdb reanalysed the 5' RACE reads using MiXCR and keeps one entry per CDR3 protein. Of about 1 million distinct CDR3 sequences listed, under 45% are singletons. Sequenced material: blood. The receptor source for this set is a woman aged 60-75 years in good health.

This clonotype came up a few times. The chain couples TRBV25-1 to TRBJ2-5; D call uncertain. Between the trimmed V and J ends, which lost 4 bases and 0 bases, there was a span of 9 bases. The germline V gene has CDR1 MGHDK and CDR2 SYGVNS. The CDR3 loop spans 14 amino acids. CDR3 nucleotides: TGTGCCAGCAGTGGAGACTTGTACCAAGAGACCCAGTACTTC. It translates to CASSGDLYQETQYF.

The chain couples TRBV2 to TRBJ2-5; 11 bases are shared with TRBD1. Matching the DNA end better, TRBJ2-4 makes the J call doubtful. The CDR3 is 13 amino acids. Germline V gene sequence: CDR1 SNHLY, CDR2 FYNNEI. The CDR3 nucleotides are TGTGCCAGCTCCGGACAGGGGGCAAACATTCAGTACTTC. Translated, it gives CASSGQGANIQYF.

The genes are TRBV3-1 and TRBJ2-1; D remains unclear. Trimming took off 4 bases at V and 0 bases at J, with 13 bases between the two ends. The germline CDR1 and CDR2 sequences are LGHDT and YNNKEL (reference sequence). The CDR3 loop spans 16 amino acids. DNA of the CDR3: TGTGCCAGCAGCCCCGTAGCAGGCCGCTCCTACAATGAGCAGTTCTTC. This codes for CASSPVAGRSYNEQFF.